This T cell receptor beta chain is from a study of shared clonotypes between healthy human individuals. From germline, CDR1 is MNHNS and CDR2 SASEGT. Trimming took off 5 bases at V and 7 bases at J, with 12 bases between the two ends. This CDR3 comprises 12 residues. Notes on this clone: The antigen is undetermined.

The naive CD8 population came from CD45RO-negative cells selected for CCR7, without terminally differentiated effector memory CD45RA+ cells. The data were produced by immunoSEQ multiplex PCR, yet TCRdb's version contains in-frame clones alone and is incomplete. The repertoire holds nearly 2 million clones, with about 95% as singletons. Study-level results: Among the subsets, naive ones generally showed larger estimated richness than memory ones. Only blood was sampled; tissue repertoires likely differ. Few donors limited the genetic and exposure-history diversity represented.

Sequencing was done on a sample of naive CD8+ T cells sorted from blood. The TCR originated in a man aged 18 to 29 in good health. The chain combines TRBV6-1 with TRBJ2-7, with D hard to call. The DNA of the CDR3 is TGTGCCAGCAGTACAATAGGGCAGGAGCAGTACTTC. This translates into CASSTIGQEQYF.